This T cell receptor (beta chain) was sequenced in a study of cytomegalovirus exposure and HLA in healthy donors. This clone was seen only a few times. Researchers ran the PCR with 60 Vbeta and 13 Jbeta primers. Generated by immunoSEQ multiplex PCR, the TCRdb table keeps only in-frame clones and is missing some. The profile covers 150,000 to 200,000 clones, with just over 75% appearing a single time and about 1.4% taken by the ten largest. V was pared by 4 bases and J by 3 bases, with 6 bases of the junction left unmatched. The CDR3 runs to 14 residues. Germline V lookup: CDR1 SGHTA, CDR2 FQGNSA. The chain recombines TRBV7-2 with TRBJ2-7; 7 positions match TRBD2. Source material: PBMCs. The receptor's source is a man aged 35 to 55 in good health and CMV-seronegative. The CDR3 coding sequence is TGTGCCAGCAGCTCCAGCGGGGCTCTCTACGAGCAGTACTTC. Its protein is CASSSSGALYEQYF.